The clone carrying this T cell receptor beta chain was seen ten or more times. Antigen specificity is unknown. Noted time point: newly diagnosed GD, antithyroid drugs for less than 3 months. Extracted PBMC RNA gave rise to the TCR library. The authors built TCR beta libraries using iRepertoire HTBI primers and Arm-PCR of CDR3 regions. One entry per CDR3 protein, called by TCRdb with MiXCR from the multiplex PCR reads. The sample shows about 240,000 distinct CDR3 sequences, 20% to 25% of them seen only once. This sample is drawn from a study of regulatory T cells in long-lasting Graves disease. Broader study findings: Persistent Graves' patients had lower TCR diversity than newly diagnosed ones. Accuracy may have been reduced by the small sample size. When disease was persistent, TRBV28, TRBJ1-2 and TRBJ2-5 were the favored segments. Comparison showed that persistent patients shared more public clonotypes (about 2,700) than new patients (nearly 1,000).

CDR1 is SGHRS, CDR2 YFSETQ, per germline. The CDR3 spans 15 residues. V was trimmed by 0 bases and J by 0 bases, leaving 9 bases between them. This TCR derives from a female donor with Graves disease. The specimen comprised peripheral blood mononuclear cells (PBMCs), sampled at new diagnosis, from a patient treated with antithyroid drugs. The chain couples TRBV5-1 to TRBJ1-1; D not resolved. The CDR3 DNA sequence: TGCGCCAGCAGCTTGGCCGTCACCCTGAACACTGAAGCTTTCTTT. It translates to CASSLAVTLNTEAFF.